The present T cell receptor beta chain was sequenced within a study of T cell repertoires in cytomegalovirus infection. Study-wide background: HLA-B-restricted CMV epitopes that are well studied were used alongside recently identified HLA-C-restricted ones.

The study, taken as a whole, reports: The ex vivo response was dominated by HLA-C-restricted CMV-specific TCR beta clonotypes.

The CDR3 is made up of 16 amino acids. The trim removed 4 bases at V and 2 bases at J, leaving 9 bases unmatched. Germline V gene data show CDR1 as SEHNR and CDR2 as FQNEAQ (reference sequence). In the case of this clonotype: Its specificity is unknown.

MiXCR, applied by TCRdb to the reads, yields one record per CDR3 protein. The sample has 100,000 to 150,000 distinct CDR3 sequences; more than 25% are singletons. The input for sequencing was CD8+ T cells from cultured PBMCs, taken from culture after CMV antigen stimulation. The chain uses TRBV7-9 and TRBJ2-3, with TRBD2 matching over 7 bases. The clonotype comes from a human donor in good health (CMV status not recorded). Some clones in this sample may be carry-over from other donors' samples. The CDR3 nucleotides read TGTGCCAGCAGCTCTACTACTAGCGAGGACACAGATACGCAGTATTTT. Amino acid sequence: CASSSTTSEDTDTQYF. Looking up the rest from reference TRBV7-9 and TRBJ2-3 gives the full variable domain: DTGVSQNPRHKITKRGQNVTFRCDPISEHNRLYWYRQTLGQGPEFLTYFQNEAQLEKSRLLSDRFSAERPKGSFSTLEIQRTEQGDSAMYLCASSSTTSEDTDTQYFGPGTRLTVL.